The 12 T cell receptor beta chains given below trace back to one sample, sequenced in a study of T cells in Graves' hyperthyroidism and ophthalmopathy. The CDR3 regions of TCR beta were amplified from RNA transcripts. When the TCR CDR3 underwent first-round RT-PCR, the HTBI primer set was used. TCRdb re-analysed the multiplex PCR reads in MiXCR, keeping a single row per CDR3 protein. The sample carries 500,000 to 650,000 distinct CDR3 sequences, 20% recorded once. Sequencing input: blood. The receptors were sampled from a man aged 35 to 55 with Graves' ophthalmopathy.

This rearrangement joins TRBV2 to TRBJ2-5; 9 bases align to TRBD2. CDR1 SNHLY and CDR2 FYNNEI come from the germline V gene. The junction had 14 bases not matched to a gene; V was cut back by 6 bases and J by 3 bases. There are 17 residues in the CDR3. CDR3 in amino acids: CASRGVLRGGAEETQYF. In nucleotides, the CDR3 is TGTGCCAGCAGGGGGGTTTTGCGCGGGGGGGCTGAAGAGACCCAGTACTTC.

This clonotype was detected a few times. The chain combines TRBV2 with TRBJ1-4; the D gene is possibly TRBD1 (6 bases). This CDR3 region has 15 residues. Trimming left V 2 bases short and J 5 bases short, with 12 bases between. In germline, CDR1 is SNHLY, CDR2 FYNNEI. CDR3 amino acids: CASSESRGGNEKLFF. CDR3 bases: TGTGCCAGCAGTGAATCCAGGGGAGGCAATGAAAAACTGTTTTTT.

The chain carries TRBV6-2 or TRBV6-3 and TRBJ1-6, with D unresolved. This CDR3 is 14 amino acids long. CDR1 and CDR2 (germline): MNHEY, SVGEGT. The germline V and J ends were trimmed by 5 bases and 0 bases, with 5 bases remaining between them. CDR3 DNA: TGTGCCAGCAGTCGACCCTCCTATAATTCACCCCTCCACTTT. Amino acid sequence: CASSRPSYNSPLHF.

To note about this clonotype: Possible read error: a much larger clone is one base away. The CDR3 DNA reads TGTGCCAGCAGCGAGGGGGGGTACTATGGCTACACCTTC. Its translation is CASSEGGYYGYTF. The rearrangement uses TRBV2 and TRBJ1-2, with a possible D match to TRBD1 (6 bases). V dropped 6 bases and J dropped 3 bases, with 11 bases sitting between them. The V gene's germline CDR1 is SNHLY and CDR2 FYNNEI. This CDR3 comprises 13 residues. The variable domain in full, with the rest retrieved from reference TRBV2 and TRBJ1-2, is EPEVTQTPSHQVTQMGQEVILRCVPISNHLYFYWYRQILGQKVEFLVSFYNNEISEKSEIFDDQFSVERPDGSNFTLKIRSTKLEDSAMYFCASSEGGYYGYTFGSGTRLTVV.

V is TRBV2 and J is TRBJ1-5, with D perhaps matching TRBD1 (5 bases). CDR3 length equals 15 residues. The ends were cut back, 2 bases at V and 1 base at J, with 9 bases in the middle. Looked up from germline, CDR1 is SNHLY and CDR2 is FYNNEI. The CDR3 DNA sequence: TGTGCCAGCAGTGAACCCGACAGAAGCAATCAGCCCCAGCATTTT. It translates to CASSEPDRSNQPQHF.

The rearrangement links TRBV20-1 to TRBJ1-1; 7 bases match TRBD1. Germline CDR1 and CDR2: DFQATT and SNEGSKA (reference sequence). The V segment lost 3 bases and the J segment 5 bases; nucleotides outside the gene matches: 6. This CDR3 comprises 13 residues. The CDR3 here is CSASRTTGTEAFF. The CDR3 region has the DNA TGCAGTGCTAGCCGTACGACAGGGACTGAAGCTTTCTTT.

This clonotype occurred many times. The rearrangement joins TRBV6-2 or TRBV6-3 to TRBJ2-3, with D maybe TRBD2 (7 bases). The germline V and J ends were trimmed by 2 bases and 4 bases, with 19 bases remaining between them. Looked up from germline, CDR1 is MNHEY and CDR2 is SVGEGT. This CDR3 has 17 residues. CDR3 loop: CASSYRGAGAAADTQYF. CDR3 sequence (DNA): TGTGCCAGCAGTTACCGGGGGGCGGGAGCTGCGGCAGATACGCAGTATTTT.

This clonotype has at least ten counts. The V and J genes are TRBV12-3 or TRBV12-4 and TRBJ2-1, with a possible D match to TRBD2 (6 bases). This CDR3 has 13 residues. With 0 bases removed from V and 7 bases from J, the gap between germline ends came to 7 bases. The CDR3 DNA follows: TGTGCCAGCAGTTTAGCGACTAGGAATGAGCAGTTCTTC. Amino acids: CASSLATRNEQFF.

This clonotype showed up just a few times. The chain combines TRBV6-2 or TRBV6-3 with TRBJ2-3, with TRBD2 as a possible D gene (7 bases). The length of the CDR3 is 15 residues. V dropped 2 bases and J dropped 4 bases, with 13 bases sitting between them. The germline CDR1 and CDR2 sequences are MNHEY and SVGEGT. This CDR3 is CASSYRAGAADTQYF. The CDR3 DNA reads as TGTGCCAGCAGTTACCGGGCGGGGGCCGCAGATACGCAGTATTTT.

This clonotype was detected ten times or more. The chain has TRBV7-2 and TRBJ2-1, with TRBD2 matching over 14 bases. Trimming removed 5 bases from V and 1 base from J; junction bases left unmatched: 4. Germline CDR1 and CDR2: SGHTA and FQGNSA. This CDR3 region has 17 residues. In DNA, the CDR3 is TGTGCCAGCAGCCGGACTAGCGGGGGGTTTTCCTACAATGAGCAGTTCTTC. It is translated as CASSRTSGGFSYNEQFF.

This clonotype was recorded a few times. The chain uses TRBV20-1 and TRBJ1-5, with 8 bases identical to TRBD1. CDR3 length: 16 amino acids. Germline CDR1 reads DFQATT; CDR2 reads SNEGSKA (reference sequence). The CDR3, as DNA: TGCCCCGGAGCCCCGTCCCGGGACAGGCTCAATCAGCCCCAGCATTTT. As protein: CPGAPSRDRLNQPQHF.

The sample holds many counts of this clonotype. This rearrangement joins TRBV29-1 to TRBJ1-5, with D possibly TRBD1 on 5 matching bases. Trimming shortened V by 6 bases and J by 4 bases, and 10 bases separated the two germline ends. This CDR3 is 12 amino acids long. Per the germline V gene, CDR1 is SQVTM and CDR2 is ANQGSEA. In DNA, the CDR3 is TGCAGCGTAGGGCAGGGTAATCAGCCCCAGCATTTT. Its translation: CSVGQGNQPQHF.